These 22 T cell receptor beta chains originate from one sample sequenced in a study of blood T cell repertoires in COVID-19. Clones were read by immunoSEQ multiplex PCR, and TCRdb kept only the in-frame ones, dropping some. This sample has 100,000 to 150,000 clones, with about nine tenths found just once. Sequencing was done on a sample of peripheral blood. Receptors originate from a man between 60 and 70 years old with COVID-19, enrolled during active disease.

The genes are TRBV6-5 and TRBJ1-1; D is perhaps TRBD1 (6 bases). Germline V gene data show CDR1 as MNHEY and CDR2 as SVGAGI. The CDR3 extends over 14 amino acids. Trimming pared 4 bases from V and 5 bases from J, leaving 14 bases between. The chain's CDR3 is CASSLQGGRTEAFF. Written as DNA, the CDR3 is TGTGCCAGCAGTTTACAGGGAGGGCGGACTGAAGCTTTCTTT.

This chain connects TRBV7-9 to TRBJ2-3, with a possible D match to TRBD1 (5 bases). V was pared by 1 base and J by 3 bases, with 11 bases between. In germline, CDR1 is SEHNR, CDR2 FQNEAQ (reference sequence). CDR3 size: 15 residues. The CDR3 here is CASSLGPGRTDTQYF. CDR3 DNA sequence: TGTGCCAGCAGCTTAGGTCCAGGGCGGACAGATACGCAGTATTTT.

This chain uses TRBV24-1 with TRBJ2-7, with 11 bases that match TRBD2. Germline lookup yields CDR1 KGHDR and CDR2 SFDVKD. CDR3 length equals 16 residues. Trimming took 3 bases from V and 4 from J; bases not matched to a gene: 7. The CDR3 spells CATSDPVAGGGYEQYF. The CDR3 nucleotides read TGTGCCACCAGTGATCCTGTAGCGGGAGGGGGATACGAGCAGTACTTC.

This chain joins TRBV6-5 and TRBJ1-1, with TRBD1 matching 7 bases. Germline V CDR1 and CDR2: MNHEY, SVGAGI. The CDR3 covers 14 residues. With V trimmed by 6 bases and J by 1 base, 5 bases remained unmatched. CDR3 loop: CASRTGQPNTEAFF. Here the CDR3 DNA reads TGTGCCAGCAGGACGGGACAGCCGAACACTGAAGCTTTCTTT.

This chain connects TRBV30 to TRBJ1-2; D is unresolved. The V gene's germline CDR1 is GTSNPN and CDR2 SVGIG (reference sequence). Trimming cost V 5 bases and J 2 bases, with 12 bases left between them. The CDR3 is made up of 13 amino acids. CDR3 coding DNA: TGTGCCTGGGCTTCGGGAGGGAACTATGGCTACACCTTC. It yields the protein CAWASGGNYGYTF. Variable domain in full (rest from reference TRBV30 and TRBJ1-2): SQTIHQWPATLVQPVGSPLSLECTVEGTSNPNLYWYRQAAGRGLQLLFYSVGIGQISSEVPQNLSASRPQDRQFILSSKKLLLSDSGFYLCAWASGGNYGYTFGSGTRLTVV.

V is TRBV7-9 and J is TRBJ2-7; D may be TRBD2 (5 bases). CDR3 length equals 14 residues. Germline CDR1 reads SEHNR; CDR2 reads FQNEAQ (reference sequence). Trimming pared 4 bases from V and 2 bases from J, leaving 12 bases between. The DNA for the CDR3 is TGTGCCAGCAGCTCTGAACTGGGAGCCTACGAGCAGTACTTC. Its translation: CASSSELGAYEQYF.

This clone has only one observation. The genes are TRBV5-4 and TRBJ2-1, with D possibly being TRBD2 (6 bases). V lost 0 bases and J lost 12, with 16 bases in between. Germline CDR1 reads SGHNT; CDR2 reads YYREEE (reference sequence). This CDR3 is 14 amino acids long. CDR3 residues: CASSLATGDQAQFF. In DNA form, the CDR3 reads TGTGCCAGCAGCTTGGCCACGGGAGACCAAGCGCAGTTCTTC.

The rearrangement joins TRBV4-2 to TRBJ1-3; D ambiguous. This CDR3 is 13 amino acids long. V was clipped by 6 bases and J by 4 bases, with 10 bases between them. The germline gives CDR1 LGHNA, CDR2 YNFKEQ. The CDR3 loop is CASSPPRGNTIYF. The CDR3 bases are TGTGCCAGCAGTCCGCCGCGGGGAAACACCATATATTTT.

The chain employs TRBV18 and TRBJ2-4; 8 bases line up with TRBD2. The V and J ends lost 6 bases and 1 base, in that order; junction bases with no gene match: 5. CDR3 length: 15 amino acids. Germline V CDR1 and CDR2: KGHSH, LQKENI. The CDR3 DNA reads TGTGCCAGCTCCGGCGGGAGGTTGGCCAAAAACATTCAGTACTTC. It is translated as CASSGGRLAKNIQYF.

The rearrangement joins TRBV18 to TRBJ2-2; 11 bases map to TRBD2. The CDR3 covers 15 residues. The V gene's germline CDR1 is KGHSH and CDR2 LQKENI. Losses at the gene ends were 5 bases for V and 6 bases for J; bases not matched to a gene: 5. CDR3 nucleotide sequence: TGTGCCAGCTCAACTAGCGGGAGCCATGCCGGGGAGCTGTTTTTT. This translates into CASSTSGSHAGELFF.

This chain uses TRBV29-1 with TRBJ2-7; D might be TRBD1 (5 bases). In germline, CDR1 is SQVTM, CDR2 ANQGSEA. This CDR3 has 13 residues. Trimming stripped 5 bases from V and 3 bases from J, with 14 bases between. The DNA for the CDR3 is TGCAGCGTTCGTTCCCCCGACAGCTACGAGCAGTACTTC. It specifies CSVRSPDSYEQYF.

This clone was detected only once. The chain links TRBV9 to TRBJ2-3; the D gene is possibly TRBD2 (5 bases). The CDR3 has 14 residues. Germline V gene lookup returns CDR1 SGDLS and CDR2 YYNGEE. V was trimmed by 0 bases and J by 5 bases, leaving 10 bases between them. The CDR3 bases are TGTGCCAGCAGCGTAGGAGGCCGGGAAGATACGCAGTATTTT. This sequence encodes CASSVGGREDTQYF.

The chain recombines TRBV18 with TRBJ1-1; no definite D call. The V end was cut by 6 bases, the J end by 6 bases, with 14 bases between. Germline CDR1 and CDR2: KGHSH and LQKENI. This CDR3 region has 13 residues. The chain's CDR3 is CASSGLGEPEAFF. The DNA of the CDR3 is TGTGCCAGCTCCGGACTCGGTGAACCTGAAGCTTTCTTT.

This rearrangement joins TRBV15 to TRBJ1-2; TRBD1 aligns across 7 bases. Germline V lookup: CDR1 LNHNV, CDR2 YYDKDF (reference sequence). V trimming: 7 bases; J trimming: 2 bases; junction bases outside the gene matches: 4. The CDR3 covers 13 residues. The CDR3 DNA is TGTGCCACCACCCACAGGGGAAACTATGGCTACACCTTC. Protein: CATTHRGNYGYTF.

V gene TRBV6-5 combines with J gene TRBJ1-5; TRBD1 is a possible D gene (6 bases). V was clipped by 7 bases and J by 6 bases, with 13 bases between them. CDR3 length: 13 residues. Germline CDR1 and CDR2: MNHEY and SVGAGI. The CDR3 region is CASTRTEGQPQHF. CDR3 in DNA: TGTGCCAGCACCAGGACAGAGGGTCAGCCCCAGCATTTT.

V and J are TRBV19 and TRBJ1-5; D is perhaps TRBD1 (6 bases). Germline CDR1 reads LNHDA; CDR2 reads SQIVND (reference sequence). The CDR3 has 13 amino acids. V lost 5 bases to trimming and J lost 5 bases, with 10 bases between them. The CDR3 bases are TGTGCCAGTAGTGGGACACAGGATCAGCCCCAGCATTTT. Its translation is CASSGTQDQPQHF.

The chain is built from TRBV11-3 and TRBJ1-1, with D unresolved. The CDR3 contains 13 residues. V was trimmed by 6 bases and J by 1 base, leaving 9 bases between them. Germline assignment: CDR1 SGHNT and CDR2 YENEEA. CDR3 residues: CASSLGGNTEAFF. The CDR3 bases are TGTGCCAGCAGTTTGGGAGGGAACACTGAAGCTTTCTTT.

This clone has only one observation. The chain couples TRBV6-5 to TRBJ2-7; TRBD1 aligns across 10 bases. With V trimmed by 5 bases and J by 3 bases, 4 bases remained unmatched. The CDR3 has 14 amino acids. Germline V gene lookup returns CDR1 MNHEY and CDR2 SVGAGI. CDR3 residues: CASSRQGAGYEQYF. CDR3 nucleotides: TGTGCCAGCAGTCGACAGGGGGCGGGCTACGAGCAGTACTTC.

The V and J genes are TRBV5-1 and TRBJ1-4, with 10 bases identical to TRBD1. Germline V lookup: CDR1 SGHRS, CDR2 YFSETQ. The V gene end was trimmed by 3 bases and the J gene end by 3 bases; junction bases not matched to a gene: 5. The CDR3 consists of 16 residues. CDR3 coding DNA: TGCGCCAGCAGCTCCGACAGGGGGCAAGCTAATGAAAAACTGTTTTTT. This encodes CASSSDRGQANEKLFF. The whole variable domain, filled in from reference TRBV5-1 and TRBJ1-4, reads KAGVTQTPRYLIKTRGQQVTLSCSPISGHRSVSWYQQTPGQGLQFLFEYFSETQRNKGNFPGRFSGRQFSNSRSEMNVSTLELGDSALYLCASSSDRGQANEKLFFGSGTQLSVL.

The rearrangement uses TRBV10-3 and TRBJ2-1; a possible D gene is TRBD2 (6 bases). The CDR3 loop spans 16 amino acids. V shed 6 bases and J shed 6 bases, with 21 bases lying between them. Germline CDR1 reads ENHRY; CDR2 reads SYGVKD. CDR3 sequence reads: CAISGGRNVYLNEQFF. The CDR3 DNA follows: TGTGCCATCAGCGGGGGACGGAATGTCTACCTCAATGAGCAGTTCTTC.

CDR3 nucleotide sequence: TGTGCCAGCAGCCCTGGGACAAGCTATGGCTACACCTTC. Its protein product is CASSPGTSYGYTF. The rearrangement links TRBV3-1 (or the pseudogene TRBV3-2) to TRBJ1-2, with D possibly TRBD1 on 6 matching bases. Germline CDR1 and CDR2: LGHDT and YNNKEL (reference sequence). V lost 4 bases to trimming and J lost 4 bases, with 10 bases between them. The CDR3 is 13 residues long.

The chain employs TRBV3-1 (or the pseudogene TRBV3-2) and TRBJ2-1, with a possible D match to TRBD2 (6 bases). Germline CDR1 LGHDT, CDR2 YNNKEL (reference sequence). This CDR3 is 15 amino acids long. V was pared by 0 bases and J by 6 bases, with 12 bases between. The CDR3 coding sequence is TGTGCCAGCAGCCAAGATCCCCGGGGGAGCAATGAGCAGTTCTTC. Its protein is CASSQDPRGSNEQFF.